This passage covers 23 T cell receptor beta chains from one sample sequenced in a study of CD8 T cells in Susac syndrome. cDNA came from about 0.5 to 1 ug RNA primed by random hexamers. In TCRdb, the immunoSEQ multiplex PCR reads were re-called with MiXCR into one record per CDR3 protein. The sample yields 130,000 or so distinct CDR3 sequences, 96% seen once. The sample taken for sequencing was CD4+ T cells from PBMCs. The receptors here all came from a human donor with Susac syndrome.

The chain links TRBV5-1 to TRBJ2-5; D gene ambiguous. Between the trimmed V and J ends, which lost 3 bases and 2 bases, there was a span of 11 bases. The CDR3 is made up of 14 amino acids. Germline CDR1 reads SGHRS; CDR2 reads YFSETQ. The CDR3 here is CASSYIYPQETQYF. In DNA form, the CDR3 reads TGCGCCAGCAGCTACATCTATCCACAAGAGACCCAGTACTTC.

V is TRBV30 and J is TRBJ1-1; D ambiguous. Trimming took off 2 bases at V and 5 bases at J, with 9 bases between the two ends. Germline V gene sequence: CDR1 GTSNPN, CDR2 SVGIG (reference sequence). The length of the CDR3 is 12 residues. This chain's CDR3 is CAWSPRVTEAFF. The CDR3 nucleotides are TGTGCCTGGAGTCCTAGGGTTACTGAAGCTTTCTTT. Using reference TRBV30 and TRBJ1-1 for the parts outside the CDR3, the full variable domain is SQTIHQWPATLVQPVGSPLSLECTVEGTSNPNLYWYRQAAGRGLQLLFYSVGIGQISSEVPQNLSASRPQDRQFILSSKKLLLSDSGFYLCAWSPRVTEAFFGQGTRLTVV.

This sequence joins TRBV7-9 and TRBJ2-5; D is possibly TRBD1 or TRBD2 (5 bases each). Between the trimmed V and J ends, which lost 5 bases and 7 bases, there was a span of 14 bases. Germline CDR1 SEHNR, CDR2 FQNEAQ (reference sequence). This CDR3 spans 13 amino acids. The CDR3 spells CASSIGTKGTQYF. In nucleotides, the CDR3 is TGTGCCAGCAGCATCGGGACCAAGGGGACCCAGTACTTC. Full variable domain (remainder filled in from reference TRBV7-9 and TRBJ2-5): DTGVSQNPRHKITKRGQNVTFRCDPISEHNRLYWYRQTLGQGPEFLTYFQNEAQLEKSRLLSDRFSAERPKGSFSTLEIQRTEQGDSAMYLCASSIGTKGTQYFGPGTRLLVL.

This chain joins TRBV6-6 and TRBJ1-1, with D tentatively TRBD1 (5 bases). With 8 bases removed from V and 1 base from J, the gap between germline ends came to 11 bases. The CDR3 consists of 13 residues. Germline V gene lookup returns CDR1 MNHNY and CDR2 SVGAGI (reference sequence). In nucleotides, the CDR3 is TGTGCCAGCCGAGCTAGGGGGAACACTGAAGCTTTCTTT. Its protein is CASRARGNTEAFF.

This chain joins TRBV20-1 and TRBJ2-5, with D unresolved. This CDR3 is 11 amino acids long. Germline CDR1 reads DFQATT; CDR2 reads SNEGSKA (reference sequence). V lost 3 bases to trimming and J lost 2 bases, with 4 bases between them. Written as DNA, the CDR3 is TGCAGTGCTAGGCGTCAAGAGACCCAGTACTTC. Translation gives CSARRQETQYF.

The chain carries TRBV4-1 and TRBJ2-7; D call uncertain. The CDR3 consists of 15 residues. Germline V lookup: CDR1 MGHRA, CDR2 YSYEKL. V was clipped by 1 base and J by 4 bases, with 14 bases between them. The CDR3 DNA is TGCGCCAGCAGCCAAGTCGCGTCAAGGGAATACGAGCAGTACTTC. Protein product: CASSQVASREYEQYF.

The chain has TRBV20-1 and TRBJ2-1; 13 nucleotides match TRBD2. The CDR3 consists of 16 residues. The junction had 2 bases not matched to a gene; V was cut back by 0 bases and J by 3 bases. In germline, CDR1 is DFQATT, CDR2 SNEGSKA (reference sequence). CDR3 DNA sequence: TGCAGTGCTAGAGATCGACTAGCGGGGGGCTACAATGAGCAGTTCTTC. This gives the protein CSARDRLAGGYNEQFF.

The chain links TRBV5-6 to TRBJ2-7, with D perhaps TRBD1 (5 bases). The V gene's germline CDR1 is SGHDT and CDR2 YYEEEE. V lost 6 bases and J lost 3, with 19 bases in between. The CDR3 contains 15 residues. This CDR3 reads CASTPPSGQGYEQYF. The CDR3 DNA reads TGTGCCAGCACCCCACCCTCCGGGCAGGGCTACGAGCAGTACTTC.

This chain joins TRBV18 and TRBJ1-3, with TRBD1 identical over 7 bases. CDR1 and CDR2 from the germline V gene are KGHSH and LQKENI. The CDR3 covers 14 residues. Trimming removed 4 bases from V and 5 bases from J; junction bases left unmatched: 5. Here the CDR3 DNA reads TGTGCCAGCTCACTCGGACAGGACCGAAACACCATATATTTT. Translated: CASSLGQDRNTIYF.

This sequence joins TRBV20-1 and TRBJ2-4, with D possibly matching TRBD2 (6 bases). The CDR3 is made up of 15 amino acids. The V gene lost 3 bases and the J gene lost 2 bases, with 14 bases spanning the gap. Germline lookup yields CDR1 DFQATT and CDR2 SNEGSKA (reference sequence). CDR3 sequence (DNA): TGCAGTGCTAGGGAGGGCCACGTTCCCAAAAACATTCAGTACTTC. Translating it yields CSAREGHVPKNIQYF.

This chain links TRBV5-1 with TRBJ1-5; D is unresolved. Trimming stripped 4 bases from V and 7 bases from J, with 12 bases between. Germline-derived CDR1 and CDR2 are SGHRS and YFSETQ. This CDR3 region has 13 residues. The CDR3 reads CASSVGLGQPQHF. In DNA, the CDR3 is TGCGCCAGCAGCGTGGGCCTGGGGCAGCCCCAGCATTTT.

Written as DNA, the CDR3 is TGCAGTGCTCGGACTAGCGGAGGGGATACGCAGTATTTT. Protein: CSARTSGGDTQYF. The J gene is TRBJ2-3, the V gene TRBV20-1; 10 nucleotides match TRBD2. The trim removed 5 bases at V and 6 bases at J, leaving 5 bases unmatched. CDR1 and CDR2 from the germline V gene are DFQATT and SNEGSKA (reference sequence). The CDR3 has 13 residues.

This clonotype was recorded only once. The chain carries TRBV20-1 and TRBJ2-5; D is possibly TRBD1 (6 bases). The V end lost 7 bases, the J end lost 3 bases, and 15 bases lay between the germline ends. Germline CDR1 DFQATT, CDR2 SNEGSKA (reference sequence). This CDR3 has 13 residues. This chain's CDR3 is CSGTGQGEETQYF. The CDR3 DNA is TGCAGTGGAACGGGACAAGGGGAAGAGACCCAGTACTTC.

The CDR3 sequence is CASRTSGSRDTQYF. CDR3 DNA: TGTGCCAGCAGGACTAGCGGGAGCCGCGATACGCAGTATTTT. The chain joins TRBV6-1 to TRBJ2-3, with TRBD2 identical over 12 bases. Germline-derived CDR1 and CDR2 are MNHNS and SASEGT. Losses at the gene ends were 6 bases for V and 6 bases for J; bases not matched to a gene: 4. This CDR3 is 14 amino acids long.

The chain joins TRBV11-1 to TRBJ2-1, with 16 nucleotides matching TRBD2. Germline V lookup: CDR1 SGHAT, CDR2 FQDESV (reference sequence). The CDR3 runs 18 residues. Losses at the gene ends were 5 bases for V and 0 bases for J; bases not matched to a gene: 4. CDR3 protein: CASSAGLAGGGSYNEQFF. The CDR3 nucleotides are TGTGCCAGCAGCGCGGGACTAGCGGGAGGGGGCTCCTACAATGAGCAGTTCTTC.

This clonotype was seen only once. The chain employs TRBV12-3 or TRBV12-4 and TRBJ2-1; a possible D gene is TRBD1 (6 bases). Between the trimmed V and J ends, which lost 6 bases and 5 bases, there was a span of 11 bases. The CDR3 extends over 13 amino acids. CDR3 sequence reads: CASRPTGNNEQFF. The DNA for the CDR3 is TGTGCCAGCAGGCCGACAGGTAACAATGAGCAGTTCTTC.

Here the CDR3 reads CASSPTSRGTDTQYF. The DNA for the CDR3 is TGTGCCAGCAGCCCGACTAGCAGAGGCACAGATACGCAGTATTTT. This chain links TRBV11-2 with TRBJ2-3, with 7 bases aligning to TRBD2. The V gene's germline CDR1 is SGHAT and CDR2 FQNNGV. The trim removed 5 bases at V and 1 base at J, leaving 6 bases unmatched. This CDR3 comprises 15 residues.

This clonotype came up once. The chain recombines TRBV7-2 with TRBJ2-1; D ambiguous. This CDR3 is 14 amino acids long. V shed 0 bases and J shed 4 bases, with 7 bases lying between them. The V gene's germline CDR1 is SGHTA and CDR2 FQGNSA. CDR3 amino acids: CASSLAVEYNEQFF. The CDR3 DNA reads TGTGCCAGCAGCTTAGCTGTAGAGTACAATGAGCAGTTCTTC.

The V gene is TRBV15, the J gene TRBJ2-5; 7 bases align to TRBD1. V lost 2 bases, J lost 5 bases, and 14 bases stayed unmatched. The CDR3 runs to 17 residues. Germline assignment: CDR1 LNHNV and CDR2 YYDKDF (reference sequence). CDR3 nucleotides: TGTGCCACCAGCAGAACCTGGGCAGGGGGTGATCGGGAGACCCAGTACTTC. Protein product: CATSRTWAGGDRETQYF.

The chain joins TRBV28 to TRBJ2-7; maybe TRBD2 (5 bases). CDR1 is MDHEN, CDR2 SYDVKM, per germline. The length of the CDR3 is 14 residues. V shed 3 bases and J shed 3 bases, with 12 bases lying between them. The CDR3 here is CASSFSGKVYEQYF. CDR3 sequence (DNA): TGTGCCAGCAGTTTTTCGGGGAAGGTCTACGAGCAGTACTTC.

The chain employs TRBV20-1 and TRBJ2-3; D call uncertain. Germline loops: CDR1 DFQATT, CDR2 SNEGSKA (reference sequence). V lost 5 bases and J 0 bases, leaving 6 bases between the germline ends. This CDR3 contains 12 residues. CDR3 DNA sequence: TGCAGTGCTCGCCGAAGCACAGATACGCAGTATTTT. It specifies CSARRSTDTQYF.

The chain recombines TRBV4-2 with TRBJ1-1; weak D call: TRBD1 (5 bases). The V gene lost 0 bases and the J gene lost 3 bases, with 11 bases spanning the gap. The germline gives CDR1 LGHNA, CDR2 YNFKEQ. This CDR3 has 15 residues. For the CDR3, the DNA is TGTGCCAGCAGCCAAGAAAGGGGATCCGACACTGAAGCTTTCTTT. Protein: CASSQERGSDTEAFF.

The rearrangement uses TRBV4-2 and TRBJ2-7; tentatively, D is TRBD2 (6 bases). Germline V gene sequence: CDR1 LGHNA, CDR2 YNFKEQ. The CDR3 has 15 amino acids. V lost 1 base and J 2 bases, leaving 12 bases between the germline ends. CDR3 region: CASSQASSGPYEQYF. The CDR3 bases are TGTGCCAGCAGCCAAGCATCGAGCGGGCCCTACGAGCAGTACTTC.